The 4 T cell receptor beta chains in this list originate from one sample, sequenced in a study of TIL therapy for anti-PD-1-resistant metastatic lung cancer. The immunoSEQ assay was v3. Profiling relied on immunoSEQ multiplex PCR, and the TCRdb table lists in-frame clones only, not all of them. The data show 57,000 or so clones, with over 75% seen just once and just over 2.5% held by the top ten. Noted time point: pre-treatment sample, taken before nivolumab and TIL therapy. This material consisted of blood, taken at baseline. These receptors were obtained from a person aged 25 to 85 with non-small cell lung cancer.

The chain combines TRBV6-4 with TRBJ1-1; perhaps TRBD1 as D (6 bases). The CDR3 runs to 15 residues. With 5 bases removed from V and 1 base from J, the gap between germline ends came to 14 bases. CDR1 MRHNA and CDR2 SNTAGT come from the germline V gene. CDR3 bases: TGTGCCAGCAGTAAAGAAAGGGGGGCGAACACTGAAGCTTTCTTT. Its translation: CASSKERGANTEAFF.

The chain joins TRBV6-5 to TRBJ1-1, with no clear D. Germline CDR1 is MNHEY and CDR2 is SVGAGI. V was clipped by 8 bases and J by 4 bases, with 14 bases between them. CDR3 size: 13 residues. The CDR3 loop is CASAIIEGTEAFF. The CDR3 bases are TGTGCCAGCGCAATAATAGAGGGCACTGAAGCTTTCTTT.

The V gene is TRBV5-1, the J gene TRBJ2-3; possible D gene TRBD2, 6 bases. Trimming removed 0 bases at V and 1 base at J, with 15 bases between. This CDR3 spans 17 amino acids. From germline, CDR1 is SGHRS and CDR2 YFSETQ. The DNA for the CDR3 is TGCGCCAGCAGCTTGGGTTTGCGGGGAAAGGGCACAGATACGCAGTATTTT. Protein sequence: CASSLGLRGKGTDTQYF.

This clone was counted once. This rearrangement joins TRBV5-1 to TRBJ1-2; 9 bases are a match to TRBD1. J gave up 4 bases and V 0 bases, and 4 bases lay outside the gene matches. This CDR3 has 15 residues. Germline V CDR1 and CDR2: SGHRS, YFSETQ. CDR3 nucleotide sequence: TGCGCCAGCAGCTTGGACGGGACAGGGATCTATGGCTACACCTTC. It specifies CASSLDGTGIYGYTF. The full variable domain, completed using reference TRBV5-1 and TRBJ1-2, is KAGVTQTPRYLIKTRGQQVTLSCSPISGHRSVSWYQQTPGQGLQFLFEYFSETQRNKGNFPGRFSGRQFSNSRSEMNVSTLELGDSALYLCASSLDGTGIYGYTFGSGTRLTVV.